This record covers a single T cell receptor (beta chain). Treatment: approximately 18 received Ad26.COV2.S at low or high dose, single or two shots; several received placebo; per-sample allocation not given. The investigators took samples on day 63 after the first vaccine or placebo injection. These data belong to a study of Ad26.COV2.S vaccination and SARS-CoV-2 variants. Here immunoSEQ multiplex PCR was the method, and the copy in TCRdb shows in-frame clones only, minus some. The sample lists 290,000 or so clones; 70% to 90% were seen once. The ends lost 0 bases at V and 4 bases at J; junction bases unmatched: 4. The germline V gene encodes CDR1 MNHNS and CDR2 SASEGT. The CDR3 totals 15 residues.

The J gene is TRBJ1-2, the V gene TRBV6-1; TRBD1 agrees at 8 bases. Sequencing used peripheral blood, obtained in a trial of Ad26.COV2.S vaccine versus placebo. This sequence was found in a person aged 18-65 years who received the Ad26.COV2.S COVID-19 vaccine or a placebo. For the CDR3, the DNA is TGTGCCAGCAGTGAAGCCTCAGGGGGCAGCTATGGCTACACCTTC. Translating gives CASSEASGGSYGYTF.